The present entry profiles one T cell receptor beta chain with its context. What it recognizes is unknown. Vbeta (60) and Jbeta (13) primers were used in the PCR. Sequencing was performed with immunoSEQ multiplex PCR; in TCRdb, only in-frame clones are kept and a portion is missing. Here the sample spans approximately 170,000 clones, 80% being singletons. The CDR3 is 15 amino acids. The germline V gene has CDR1 SGHVS and CDR2 FQNEAQ. Trimming stripped 2 bases from V and 1 base from J, with 11 bases between. The data were obtained in a study of cytomegalovirus exposure and HLA in healthy donors. Study-wide context: About 84% of 350 to 400 genotyped donors fell in the Caucasian-associated ancestry cluster.

Study-wide results and limits: TCR beta sequences reportedly predicted most subjects' HLA-A and HLA-B alleles accurately. Presence/absence analyses took donor sequencing depth as roughly uniform.

This chain connects TRBV7-8 to TRBJ1-1; D might be TRBD1 (6 bases). Sequencing was done on a sample of PBMCs. This sequence originates from a male donor in good health and CMV-seronegative. The CDR3 DNA reads as TGTGCCAGCAGCTTAAGGCAGGGGTCGAACACTGAAGCTTTCTTT. Protein: CASSLRQGSNTEAFF.